This section outlines one TCR beta chain sequence together with its context. This sample stems from a study of blood T cell repertoires in COVID-19. Study information: Specimens from acute and convalescent COVID-19 originated in the United States, Italy and Spain. Nucleic acid was either cDNA or gDNA, and it came from T cells, B-cell-depleted T cells, or PBMCs.

Source study methods: Estimation of nucleated cell counts relied on the amplification of reference gene primers. The table came from immunoSEQ multiplex PCR; TCRdb's copy has only in-frame clones and leaves some out. The V and J calls and clone size were taken over from that table, and D and trimming were inferred from the DNA. The data show some 220,000 clones, 65% to 85% seen once. V lost 1 base and J 10 bases, leaving 8 bases between the germline ends. The CDR3 loop spans 12 amino acids. The V gene's germline CDR1 is SGHNT and CDR2 YENEEA. Sequenced input: peripheral blood. The gene calls are TRBV11-3 and TRBJ2-1; D might be TRBD2 (6 bases). The sequence derives from a human donor in a cohort sampled during active COVID-19. In DNA form, the CDR3 reads TGTGCCAGCAGCTTAGCCGGGAGCGAGCAGTTCTTC. Translating gives CASSLAGSEQFF. Combining the CDR3 with reference TRBV11-3 and TRBJ2-1 gives the whole variable domain EAGVVQSPRYKIIEKKQPVAFWCNPISGHNTLYWYLQNLGQGPELLIRYENEEAVDDSQLPKDRFSAERLKGVDSTLKIQPAELGDSAVYLCASSLAGSEQFFGPGTRLTVL.